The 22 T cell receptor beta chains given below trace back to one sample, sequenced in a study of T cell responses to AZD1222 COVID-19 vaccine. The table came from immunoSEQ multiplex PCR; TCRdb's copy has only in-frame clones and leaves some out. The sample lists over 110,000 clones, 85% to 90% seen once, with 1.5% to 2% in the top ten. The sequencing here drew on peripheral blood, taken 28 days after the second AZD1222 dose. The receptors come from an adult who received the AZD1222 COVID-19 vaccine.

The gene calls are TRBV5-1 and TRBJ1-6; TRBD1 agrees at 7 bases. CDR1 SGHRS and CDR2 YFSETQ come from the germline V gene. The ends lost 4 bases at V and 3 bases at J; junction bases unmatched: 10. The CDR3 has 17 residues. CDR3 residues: CASSMSGTDHYNSPLHF. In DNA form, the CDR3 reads TGCGCCAGCAGCATGTCCGGGACAGATCACTATAATTCACCCCTCCACTTT.

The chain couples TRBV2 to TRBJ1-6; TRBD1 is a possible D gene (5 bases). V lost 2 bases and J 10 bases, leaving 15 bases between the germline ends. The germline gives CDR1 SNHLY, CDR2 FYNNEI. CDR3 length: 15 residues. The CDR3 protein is CASSERGAGGSPLHF. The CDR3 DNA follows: TGTGCCAGCAGTGAACGCGGGGCTGGGGGGTCACCCCTCCACTTT.

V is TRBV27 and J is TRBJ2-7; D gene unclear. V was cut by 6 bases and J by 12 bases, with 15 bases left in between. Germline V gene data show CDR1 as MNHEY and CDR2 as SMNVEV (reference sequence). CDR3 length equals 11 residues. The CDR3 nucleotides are TGTGCCAGCAGCAGAACTGGCAGGACGTACTTC. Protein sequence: CASSRTGRTYF.

The CDR3, as DNA: TGTGCCAGCAGCCGTCGCCGGGAGAACACTGAAGCTTTCTTT. It yields the protein CASSRRRENTEAFF. This chain joins TRBV7-9 and TRBJ1-1; D is unresolved. V was clipped by 5 bases and J by 1 base, with 11 bases between them. There are 14 residues in the CDR3. CDR1 and CDR2 (germline): SEHNR, FQNEAQ (reference sequence).

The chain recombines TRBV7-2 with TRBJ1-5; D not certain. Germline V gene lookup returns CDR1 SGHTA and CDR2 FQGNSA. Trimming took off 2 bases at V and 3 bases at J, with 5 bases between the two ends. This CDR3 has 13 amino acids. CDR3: CASSLNFNQPQHF. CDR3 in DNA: TGTGCCAGCAGCTTAAACTTCAATCAGCCCCAGCATTTT.

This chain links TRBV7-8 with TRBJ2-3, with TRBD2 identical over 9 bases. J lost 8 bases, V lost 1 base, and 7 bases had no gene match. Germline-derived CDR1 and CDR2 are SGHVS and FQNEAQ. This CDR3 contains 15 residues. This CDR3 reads CASSLEGGRATTQYF. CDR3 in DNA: TGTGCCAGCAGCTTAGAGGGCGGGAGGGCGACTACGCAGTATTTT.

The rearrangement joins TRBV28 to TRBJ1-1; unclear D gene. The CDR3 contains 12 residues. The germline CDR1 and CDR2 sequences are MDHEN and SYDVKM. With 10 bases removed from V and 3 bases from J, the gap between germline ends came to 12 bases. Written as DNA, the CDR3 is TGTGCCACCACGGCGCAGGACACTGAAGCTTTCTTT. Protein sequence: CATTAQDTEAFF.

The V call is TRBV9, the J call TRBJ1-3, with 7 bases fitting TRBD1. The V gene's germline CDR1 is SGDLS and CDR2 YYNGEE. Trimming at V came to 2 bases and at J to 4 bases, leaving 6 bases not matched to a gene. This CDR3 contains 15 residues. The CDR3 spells CASSVGQLLGNTIYF. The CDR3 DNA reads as TGTGCCAGCAGCGTGGGACAGCTCCTCGGAAACACCATATATTTT.

The CDR3 is CASTQRVSYEQYF. DNA for the CDR3: TGTGCCAGCACCCAGAGGGTTTCCTACGAGCAGTACTTC. The chain employs TRBV5-6 and TRBJ2-7; a weak D match, TRBD2 (5 bases). V lost 6 bases and J 1 base, leaving 11 bases between the germline ends. CDR1 SGHDT and CDR2 YYEEEE come from the germline V gene. The CDR3 spans 13 residues. Filled out from reference TRBV5-6 and TRBJ2-7, the complete variable domain reads DAGVTQSPTHLIKTRGQQVTLRCSPKSGHDTVSWYQQALGQGPQFIFQYYEEEERQRGNFPDRFSGHQFPNYSSELNVNALLLGDSALYLCASTQRVSYEQYFGPGTRLTVT.

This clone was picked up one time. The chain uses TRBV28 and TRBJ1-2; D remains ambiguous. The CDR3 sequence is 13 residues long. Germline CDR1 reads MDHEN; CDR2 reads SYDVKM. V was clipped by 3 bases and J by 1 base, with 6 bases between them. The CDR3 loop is CASSLPGNYGYTF. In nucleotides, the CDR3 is TGTGCCAGCAGTTTGCCCGGTAACTATGGCTACACCTTC.

CDR3 bases: TGTGCCAGCAGCCAAGACATGGGTTGGGGAAACACCATATATTTT. This codes for CASSQDMGWGNTIYF. The chain joins TRBV4-2 to TRBJ1-3; D not resolved. The germline V gene has CDR1 LGHNA and CDR2 YNFKEQ. The CDR3 extends over 15 amino acids. V lost 0 bases and J 4 bases, leaving 10 bases between the germline ends.

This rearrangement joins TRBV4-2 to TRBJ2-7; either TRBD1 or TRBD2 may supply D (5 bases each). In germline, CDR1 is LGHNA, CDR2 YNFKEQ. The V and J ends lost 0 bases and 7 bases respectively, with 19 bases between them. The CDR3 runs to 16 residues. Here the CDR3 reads CASSQEFPGPTGEQYF. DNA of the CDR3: TGTGCCAGCAGCCAAGAGTTTCCGGGGCCCACGGGAGAGCAGTACTTC.

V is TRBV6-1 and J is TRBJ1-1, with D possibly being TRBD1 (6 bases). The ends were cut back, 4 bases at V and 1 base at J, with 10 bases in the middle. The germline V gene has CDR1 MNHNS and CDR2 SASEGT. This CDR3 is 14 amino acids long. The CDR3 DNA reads TGTGCCAGCAGTGGAGCGACAGGGAACACTGAAGCTTTCTTT. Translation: CASSGATGNTEAFF.

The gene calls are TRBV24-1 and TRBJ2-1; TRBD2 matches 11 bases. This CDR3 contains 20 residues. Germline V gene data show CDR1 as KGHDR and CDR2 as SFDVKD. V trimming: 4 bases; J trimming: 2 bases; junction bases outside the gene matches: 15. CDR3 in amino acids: CATSDRKTSGALWAYNEQFF. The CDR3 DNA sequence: TGTGCCACCAGTGACCGTAAGACTAGCGGGGCGTTGTGGGCCTACAATGAGCAGTTCTTC.

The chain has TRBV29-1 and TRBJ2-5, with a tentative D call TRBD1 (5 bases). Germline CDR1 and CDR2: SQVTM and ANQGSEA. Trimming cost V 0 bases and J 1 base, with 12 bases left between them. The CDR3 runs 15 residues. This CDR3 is CSVEDGARIQETQYF. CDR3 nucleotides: TGCAGCGTTGAAGATGGGGCAAGAATCCAAGAGACCCAGTACTTC.

CDR3 loop: CATTKTKGQEYFYGYTF. DNA for the CDR3: TGTGCCACCACCAAAACGAAGGGACAGGAGTACTTCTATGGCTACACCTTC. The V gene is TRBV15, the J gene TRBJ1-2; TRBD1 matches 8 bases. Per germline, CDR1 LNHNV and CDR2 YYDKDF (reference sequence). J was trimmed by 4 bases and V by 7 bases; bases with no gene match: 17. This CDR3 is built from 17 residues.

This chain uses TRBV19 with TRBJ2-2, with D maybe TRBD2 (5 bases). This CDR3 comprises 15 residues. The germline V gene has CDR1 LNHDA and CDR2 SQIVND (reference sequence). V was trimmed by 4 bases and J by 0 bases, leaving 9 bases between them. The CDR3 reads CASSRGLSNTGELFF. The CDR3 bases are TGTGCCAGTAGTAGAGGACTCTCGAACACCGGGGAGCTGTTTTTT.

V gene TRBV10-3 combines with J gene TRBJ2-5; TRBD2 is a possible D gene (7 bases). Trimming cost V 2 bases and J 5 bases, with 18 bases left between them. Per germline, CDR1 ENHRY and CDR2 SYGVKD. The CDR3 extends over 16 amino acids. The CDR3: CAISERGGGGGETQYF. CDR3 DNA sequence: TGTGCCATCAGTGAGCGCGGCGGGGGCGGCGGGGAGACCCAGTACTTC.

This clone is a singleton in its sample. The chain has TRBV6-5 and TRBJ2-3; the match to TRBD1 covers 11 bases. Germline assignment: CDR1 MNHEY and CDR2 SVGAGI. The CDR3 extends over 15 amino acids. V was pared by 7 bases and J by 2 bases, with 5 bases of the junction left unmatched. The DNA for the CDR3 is TGTGCCAGCACGGACAGGGGGCGATCCACAGATACGCAGTATTTT. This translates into CASTDRGRSTDTQYF.

As DNA, the CDR3 is TGCGCCAGCAGACAGGGCTATAATGAAAAACTGTTTTTT. Amino acids: CASRQGYNEKLFF. The chain combines TRBV5-1 with TRBJ1-4; D might be TRBD1 (6 bases). CDR3 length equals 13 residues. Trimming left V 5 bases short and J 4 bases short, with 9 bases between. Germline V CDR1 and CDR2: SGHRS, YFSETQ.

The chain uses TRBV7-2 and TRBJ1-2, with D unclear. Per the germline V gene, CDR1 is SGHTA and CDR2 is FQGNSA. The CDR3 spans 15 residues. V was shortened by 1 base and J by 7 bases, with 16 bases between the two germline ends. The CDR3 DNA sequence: TGTGCCAGCAGCTTAGGGTCCAGCTCAAAGAGTGGCTACACCTTC. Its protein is CASSLGSSSKSGYTF.

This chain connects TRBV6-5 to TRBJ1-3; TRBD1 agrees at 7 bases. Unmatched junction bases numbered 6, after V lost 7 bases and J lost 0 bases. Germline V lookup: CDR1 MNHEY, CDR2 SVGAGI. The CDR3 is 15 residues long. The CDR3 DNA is TGTGCCAGCACTCGACAGGGTAACTCTGGAAACACCATATATTTT. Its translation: CASTRQGNSGNTIYF.